The T cell receptor beta chain under discussion was sequenced for a study of metastatic and nonmetastatic thyroid tumors. Not a single patient had been given any form of treatment at any point before undergoing thyroid surgery. TCRdb reanalyzed the PCR reads via MiXCR. The sample lists 15,000 to 20,000 clones, 30% to 35% seen once, with more than 15% in the top ten. The sample comprised tumor tissue. The sequence derives from a female donor with papillary thyroid cancer or a benign thyroid nodule (not recorded which). Some clones in this sample may be carry-over from other donors' samples.

CDR3 nucleotides: TGTGCCAGCAGTTACCATACCTTATACACTGAAGCTTTCTTT. Residues: CASSYHTLYTEAFF. This chain connects TRBV6-5 to TRBJ1-1; D not certain. The germline V gene encodes CDR1 MNHEY and CDR2 SVGAGI. Deletions cut 2 bases from V and 3 bases from J, with 10 bases between. The CDR3 has 14 amino acids.